This entry concerns a single T cell receptor (beta chain). This sample is drawn from a study of T cells in tuberculosis. Generated by immunoSEQ multiplex PCR, the TCRdb table keeps only in-frame clones and is missing some. The sample lists under 40,000 clones; 93% were seen once. Adolescents were screened for latent TB by skin test and IGRA. CDR1 and CDR2 from the germline V gene are SGHDN and FVKESK. This CDR3 has 16 residues. The V and J ends lost 4 bases and 4 bases, in that order; junction bases with no gene match: 7. This receptor was obtained from a donor aged 10 to 29 with latent tuberculosis or without tuberculosis infection. The specimen sequenced was PBMCs. V and J are TRBV14 and TRBJ1-2; 12 bases match TRBD1. The CDR3 coding sequence is TGTGCCAGCAGCCCACCCGGGACAGGGGGCGTCTATGGCTACACCTTC. Its translation is CASSPPGTGGVYGYTF.